This T cell receptor (beta chain) comes out of a study of cytomegalovirus exposure and HLA in healthy donors. Regarding the study as a whole: It was reported in a later analysis that an Asian-associated ancestry cluster showed fewer N-insertions than the approximately 670-donor mean. Some highly shared sequence variants likely arose as a pipeline artifact. After further analysis at a later stage, 16,951 TCR beta sequences were associated with HLA alleles at 0.05 false discovery rate.

PCR employed 60 Vbeta and 13 Jbeta primers. TCRdb's table, derived via immunoSEQ multiplex PCR, lists solely in-frame clones and lacks some. The profile shows hundreds of thousands of clones, around 90% of them singletons. The germline V gene encodes CDR1 SGHTA and CDR2 FQGNSA. The CDR3 runs to 14 residues. The V and J ends lost 6 bases and 6 bases, in that order; junction bases with no gene match: 6. For this clone: Its antigen is not identified.

The chain is built from TRBV7-2 and TRBJ2-3; 10 bases fit TRBD1. The material sequenced was PBMCs. This clonotype was obtained from a woman under 30 in good health and CMV-seronegative. CDR3 in amino acids: CASRTTGGMDTQYF. The CDR3 DNA sequence: TGTGCCAGCAGAACGACAGGGGGCATGGATACGCAGTATTTT.